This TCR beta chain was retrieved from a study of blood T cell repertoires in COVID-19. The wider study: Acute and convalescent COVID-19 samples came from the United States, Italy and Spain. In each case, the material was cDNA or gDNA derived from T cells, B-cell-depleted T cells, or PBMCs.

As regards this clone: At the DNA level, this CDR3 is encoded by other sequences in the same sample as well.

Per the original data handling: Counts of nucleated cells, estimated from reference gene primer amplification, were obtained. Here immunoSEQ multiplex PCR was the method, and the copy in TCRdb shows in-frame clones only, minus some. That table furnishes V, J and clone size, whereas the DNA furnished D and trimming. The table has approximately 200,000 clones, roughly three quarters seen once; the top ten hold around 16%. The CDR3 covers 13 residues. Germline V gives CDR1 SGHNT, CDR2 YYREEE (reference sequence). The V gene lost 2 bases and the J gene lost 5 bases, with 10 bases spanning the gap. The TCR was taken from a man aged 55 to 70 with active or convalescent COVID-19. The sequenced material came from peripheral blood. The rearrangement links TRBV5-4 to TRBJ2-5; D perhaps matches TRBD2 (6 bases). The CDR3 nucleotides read TGTGCCAGCAGCTTACAAGGGAGGGAGACCCAGTACTTC. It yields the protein CASSLQGRETQYF. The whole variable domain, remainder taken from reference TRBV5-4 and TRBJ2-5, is ETGVTQSPTHLIKTRGQQVTLRCSSQSGHNTVSWYQQALGQGPQFIFQYYREEENGRGNFPPRFSGLQFPNYSSELNVNALELDDSALYLCASSLQGRETQYFGPGTRLLVL.